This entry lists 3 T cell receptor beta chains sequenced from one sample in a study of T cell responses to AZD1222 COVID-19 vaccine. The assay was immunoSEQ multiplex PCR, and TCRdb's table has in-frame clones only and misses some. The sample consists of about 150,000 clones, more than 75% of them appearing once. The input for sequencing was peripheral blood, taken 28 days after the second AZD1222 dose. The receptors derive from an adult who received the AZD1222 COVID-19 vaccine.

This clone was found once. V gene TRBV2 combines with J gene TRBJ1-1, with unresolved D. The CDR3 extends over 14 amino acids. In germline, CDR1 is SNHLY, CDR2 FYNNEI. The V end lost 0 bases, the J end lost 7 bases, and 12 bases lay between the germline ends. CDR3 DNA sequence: TGTGCCAGCAGTGAAGCGCTTCGGGGATATGAAGCTTTCTTT. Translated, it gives CASSEALRGYEAFF.

CDR3 residues: CSAILQASGRNEQFF. CDR3 nucleotide sequence: TGCAGCGCTATCCTTCAGGCTAGCGGGAGAAATGAGCAGTTCTTC. The genes are TRBV29-1 and TRBJ2-1, with 10 positions matching TRBD2. The V and J ends lost 7 bases and 7 bases, in that order; junction bases with no gene match: 13. The CDR3 sequence is 15 residues long. CDR1 SQVTM and CDR2 ANQGSEA come from the germline V gene.

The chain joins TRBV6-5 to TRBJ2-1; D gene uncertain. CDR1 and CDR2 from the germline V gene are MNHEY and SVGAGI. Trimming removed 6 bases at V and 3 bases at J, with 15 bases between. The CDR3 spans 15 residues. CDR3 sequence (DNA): TGTGCCAGCAGCTTCTTAGATCTGGACTACAATGAGCAGTTCTTC. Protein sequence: CASSFLDLDYNEQFF.